Listed below are T cell receptor beta chains from one sample, sequenced in a study of T cell responses to AZD1222 COVID-19 vaccine. Assay used: immunoSEQ multiplex PCR; TCRdb lists only in-frame clones, some missing. The data contain 180,000 or so clones, about 90% of them singletons. Sequencing was performed on peripheral blood, taken on day 0 of AZD1222 vaccination. The receptor set was obtained from an adult in good health. Both conserved end residues are part of each CDR3. A D gene is named only where the DNA matches it firmly. Part of the rows lack a size; the others show once, few, many or a class for expanded clones.

V	size	D	J	CDR3	DNA
TRBV5-1	-	-	TRBJ2-2	CASSPLRGRAGELFF	TGCGCCAGCAGCCCCCTGCGGGGTCGCGCCGGGGAGCTGTTTTTT
TRBV30	once	-	TRBJ2-2	CAWSVPQGHTGELFF	TGTGCCTGGAGTGTACCACAGGGACACACCGGGGAGCTGTTTTTT
TRBV19	-	-	TRBJ1-1	CASSIGRDYTEAFF	TGTGCCAGTAGTATTGGCAGGGACTACACTGAAGCTTTCTTT
TRBV24-1	-	-	TRBJ2-1	CATSDSAADSYNEQFF	TGTGCCACCAGTGATTCAGCGGCGGATTCCTACAATGAGCAGTTCTTC
TRBV27	-	-	TRBJ2-3	CASRQSSTDTQYF	TGTGCCAGCAGACAGAGCTCCACAGATACGCAGTATTTT
TRBV30	few	-	TRBJ1-5	CAWSVGANQPQHF	TGTGCCTGGAGCGTCGGGGCCAATCAGCCCCAGCATTTT
TRBV25-1	few	-	TRBJ2-2	CASGWGLPGELFF	TGTGCCAGCGGATGGGGGTTACCCGGGGAGCTGTTTTTT
TRBV21-1	-	-	TRBJ1-3	CASSSHRDREGNTIYF	TGTGCCAGCAGCAGTCACCGGGACAGGGAAGGAAACACCATATATTTT
TRBV28	-	-	TRBJ1-6	CASSFRRGTNSPLHF	TGTGCCAGCAGTTTTAGAAGGGGGACTAATTCACCCCTCCACTTT
TRBV29-1	-	TRBD1	TRBJ1-2	CSVLGDREGYTF	TGCAGCGTACTTGGGGACAGGGAAGGCTACACCTTC
TRBV5-4	-	-	TRBJ1-1	CASSLRPQGVGTEAFF	TGTGCCAGCAGCTTGCGTCCCCAGGGAGTGGGGACTGAAGCTTTCTTT
TRBV14	-	-	TRBJ1-1	CASSQGREDTMNTEAFF	TGTGCCAGCAGCCAAGGGAGGGAGGACACCATGAACACTGAAGCTTTCTTT
TRBV13	-	TRBD1	TRBJ1-1	CASSLIRQGGSILAFF	TGTGCCAGCAGCTTAATCCGACAGGGGGGGTCGATTTTAGCTTTCTTT
TRBV20-1	-	-	TRBJ1-2	CSATRPQGYTF	TGCAGTGCTACACGTCCCCAGGGCTACACCTTC
TRBV2	-	TRBD1	TRBJ1-2	CASSDKRTGSYGYTF	TGTGCCAGCAGCGATAAACGGACAGGGTCGTATGGCTACACCTTC
TRBV15	-	-	TRBJ1-5	CATSRVRTENSNQPQHF	TGTGCCACCAGCAGAGTCCGGACGGAAAATAGCAATCAGCCCCAGCATTTT
TRBV6-4	-	-	TRBJ2-3	CASSDHFGTDTQYF	TGTGCCAGCAGTGACCATTTTGGAACAGATACGCAGTATTTT
TRBV28	-	-	TRBJ1-1	CASSLPGGGEAFF	TGTGCCAGCAGCCTTCCTGGGGGGGGTGAAGCTTTCTTT
TRBV13	few	TRBD1	TRBJ2-7	CASSTIMGQKLEQYF	TGTGCCAGCAGCACCATCATGGGACAGAAGTTGGAGCAGTACTTC
TRBV13	-	TRBD2	TRBJ2-7	CASRLAGGTLYEQYF	TGTGCCAGCAGGCTAGCGGGGGGGACTCTCTACGAGCAGTACTTC
TRBV28	-	-	TRBJ1-1	CASNVQGFNTEAFF	TGTGCCAGCAACGTACAGGGTTTTAACACTGAAGCTTTCTTT
TRBV3-1/TRBV3-2	-	-	TRBJ1-1	CASSQQRTGGNTEAFF	TGTGCCAGCAGCCAGCAAAGAACAGGAGGCAACACTGAAGCTTTCTTT
TRBV3-1/TRBV3-2	-	TRBD2	TRBJ2-7	CASSQGLAGTYEQYF	TGTGCCAGCAGCCAAGGGCTAGCGGGGACCTACGAGCAGTACTTC
TRBV10-3	-	TRBD1	TRBJ1-6	CAISDGTGWGDSPLHF	TGTGCCATCAGTGACGGGACAGGTTGGGGAGATTCACCCCTCCACTTT
TRBV2	-	-	TRBJ1-1	CASSEPQDPNTEAFF	TGTGCCAGCAGTGAACCCCAGGACCCGAACACTGAAGCTTTCTTT
TRBV19	-	TRBD2	TRBJ2-2	CASSPLGLSGGHTGELFF	TGTGCCAGTAGTCCCCTGGGGCTTAGCGGGGGGCACACCGGGGAGCTGTTTTTT